This TCR beta chain derives from a study of cytomegalovirus exposure and HLA in healthy donors. Whole-study results and caveats: A later analysis showed TCR association rates differing by HLA locus, peaking at DRB1 and lowest at HLA-C.

The germline gives CDR1 MNHNS, CDR2 SASEGT. The length of the CDR3 is 14 residues. About this clone itself: Its target is not known.

The PCR used 60 Vbeta and 13 Jbeta primers. Method: immunoSEQ multiplex PCR; TCRdb's copy keeps in-frame clones and lacks some. The sample holds roughly 130,000 clones, over 75% seen once. The source is a man aged 30 to 45 in good health and CMV-seronegative. Sequenced input: PBMCs. The rearrangement uses TRBV6-1 and TRBJ2-5, with 7 bases identical to TRBD1. Matching the DNA end better, TRBJ2-7 makes the J call doubtful. The DNA of the CDR3 is TGTGCCAGCAGTATCCGGGACAGAGACTACGAGCAGTACTTC. It yields the protein CASSIRDRDYEQYF.